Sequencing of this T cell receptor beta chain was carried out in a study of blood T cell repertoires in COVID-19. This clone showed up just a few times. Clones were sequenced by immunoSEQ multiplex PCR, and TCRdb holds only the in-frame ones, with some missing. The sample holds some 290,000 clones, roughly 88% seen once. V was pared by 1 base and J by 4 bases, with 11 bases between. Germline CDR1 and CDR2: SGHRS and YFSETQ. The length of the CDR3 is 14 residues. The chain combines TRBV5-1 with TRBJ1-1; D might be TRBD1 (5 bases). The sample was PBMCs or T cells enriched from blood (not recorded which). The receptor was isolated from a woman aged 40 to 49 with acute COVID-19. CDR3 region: CASSLYLGVTEAFF. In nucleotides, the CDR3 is TGCGCCAGCAGCTTGTACTTAGGGGTCACTGAAGCTTTCTTT. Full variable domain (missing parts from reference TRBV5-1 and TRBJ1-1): KAGVTQTPRYLIKTRGQQVTLSCSPISGHRSVSWYQQTPGQGLQFLFEYFSETQRNKGNFPGRFSGRQFSNSRSEMNVSTLELGDSALYLCASSLYLGVTEAFFGQGTRLTVV.